The clone carrying this TCR beta chain was observed at least ten times. Its antigen remains unknown. V lost 9 bases and J lost 5; bases outside the gene matches: 5. The CDR3 runs 14 residues. CDR1 is ENHRY, CDR2 SYGVKD, per germline. Ophthalmopathy patients had moderate-to-severe active disease, CAS ≥3, NOSPECS ≥4, and disease duration under 3 months. Uncontrolled infection, other autoimmune disease, pregnancy or lactation disqualified patients from enrolment. RNA transcripts provided the source from which TCR beta CDR3 regions were amplified. An initial round of RT-PCR targeting the TCR CDR3 relied on the HTBI primer set. TCRdb recomputed calls from the multiplex PCR reads with MiXCR, one row per CDR3 protein. In the table there are under 400,000 distinct CDR3 sequences, less than 20% of which are singletons. The sample comes from a study of T cells in Graves' hyperthyroidism and ophthalmopathy. Findings and limits, study-wide: Patients with ophthalmopathy were separated from those with stable hyperthyroidism by a 13 V-J model.

This receptor was taken from a woman between 40 and 50 years old with Graves' ophthalmopathy. Sequenced sample: blood. The chain uses TRBV10-3 and TRBJ2-2, with 11 bases matching TRBD2. CDR3 bases: TGTGCCATTACTAGCGGGAGAGGGACCGGGGAGCTGTTTTTT. Translating it yields CAITSGRGTGELFF.